This T cell receptor (beta chain) originates from a study of shared clonotypes between healthy human individuals. Data came from immunoSEQ multiplex PCR; TCRdb stores just in-frame clones and leaves some out. Of about a million clones in the sample, approximately 76% were seen once. The CDR3 contains 12 residues. Deletions cut 5 bases from V and 8 bases from J, with 13 bases between. Germline V gene data show CDR1 as SGHTA and CDR2 as FQGNSA. The sequenced sample was memory CD4+ T cells sorted from blood. Subset meaning: CD45RA-negative fraction. The J gene is TRBJ2-7, the V gene TRBV7-2; the D gene is possibly TRBD2 (6 bases). This sequence originates from a man aged 18 to 30 in good health. The CDR3 sequence is CASSLTLAQQYF. The CDR3 DNA reads TGTGCCAGCAGCCTTACCCTAGCGCAGCAGTACTTC.